Reported below is one T cell receptor (beta chain). Its antigen is not known. The sample is drawn from a study of cytomegalovirus exposure and HLA in healthy donors. Study summary: Drawn from HLA-typed donors, 80 million to 100 million unique TCRs were held in an early data release. Study-level findings and limits: In an earlier analysis, most TCR beta V segments were productive about 87% or about 30% of the time.

In the PCR, 60 Vbeta and 13 Jbeta primers were used. TCRdb's table, derived via immunoSEQ multiplex PCR, lists solely in-frame clones and lacks some. The table records about 190,000 clones, around 81% of them present only once. This TCR was sampled from a young woman in good health and CMV-seropositive. Sequencing used PBMCs.

The CDR3 sequence: CASSVARDSSYGYTF. Written as DNA, the CDR3 is TGTGCCAGCAGCGTAGCCCGGGACAGCTCCTATGGCTACACCTTC. The chain is built from TRBV9 and TRBJ1-2; 7 bases are shared with TRBD1. The germline CDR1 and CDR2 sequences are SGDLS and YYNGEE. The V and J ends lost 0 bases and 4 bases, in that order; junction bases with no gene match: 6. CDR3 size: 15 residues.